This TCR beta chain emerged from a study of control samples from healthy donors and cancer patients. Sequencing used immunoSEQ multiplex PCR; TCRdb keeps in-frame clones, though not all of them. The profile covers around 96,000 clones, with approximately 95% appearing a single time and 8% taken by the ten largest. Per germline, CDR1 SGHKS and CDR2 YYEKEE (reference sequence). The germline V and J ends were trimmed by 3 bases and 7 bases, with 17 bases remaining between them. The CDR3 has 16 residues. The V gene is TRBV5-5, the J gene TRBJ1-6, with D possibly matching TRBD1 (5 bases). This receptor was identified in a man younger than 35 in good health. The sequenced material came from blood. The CDR3 is CASSSTSGGSNSPLHF. Written as DNA, the CDR3 is TGTGCCAGCAGCTCCACCTCCGGGGGGAGCAATTCACCCCTCCACTTT.